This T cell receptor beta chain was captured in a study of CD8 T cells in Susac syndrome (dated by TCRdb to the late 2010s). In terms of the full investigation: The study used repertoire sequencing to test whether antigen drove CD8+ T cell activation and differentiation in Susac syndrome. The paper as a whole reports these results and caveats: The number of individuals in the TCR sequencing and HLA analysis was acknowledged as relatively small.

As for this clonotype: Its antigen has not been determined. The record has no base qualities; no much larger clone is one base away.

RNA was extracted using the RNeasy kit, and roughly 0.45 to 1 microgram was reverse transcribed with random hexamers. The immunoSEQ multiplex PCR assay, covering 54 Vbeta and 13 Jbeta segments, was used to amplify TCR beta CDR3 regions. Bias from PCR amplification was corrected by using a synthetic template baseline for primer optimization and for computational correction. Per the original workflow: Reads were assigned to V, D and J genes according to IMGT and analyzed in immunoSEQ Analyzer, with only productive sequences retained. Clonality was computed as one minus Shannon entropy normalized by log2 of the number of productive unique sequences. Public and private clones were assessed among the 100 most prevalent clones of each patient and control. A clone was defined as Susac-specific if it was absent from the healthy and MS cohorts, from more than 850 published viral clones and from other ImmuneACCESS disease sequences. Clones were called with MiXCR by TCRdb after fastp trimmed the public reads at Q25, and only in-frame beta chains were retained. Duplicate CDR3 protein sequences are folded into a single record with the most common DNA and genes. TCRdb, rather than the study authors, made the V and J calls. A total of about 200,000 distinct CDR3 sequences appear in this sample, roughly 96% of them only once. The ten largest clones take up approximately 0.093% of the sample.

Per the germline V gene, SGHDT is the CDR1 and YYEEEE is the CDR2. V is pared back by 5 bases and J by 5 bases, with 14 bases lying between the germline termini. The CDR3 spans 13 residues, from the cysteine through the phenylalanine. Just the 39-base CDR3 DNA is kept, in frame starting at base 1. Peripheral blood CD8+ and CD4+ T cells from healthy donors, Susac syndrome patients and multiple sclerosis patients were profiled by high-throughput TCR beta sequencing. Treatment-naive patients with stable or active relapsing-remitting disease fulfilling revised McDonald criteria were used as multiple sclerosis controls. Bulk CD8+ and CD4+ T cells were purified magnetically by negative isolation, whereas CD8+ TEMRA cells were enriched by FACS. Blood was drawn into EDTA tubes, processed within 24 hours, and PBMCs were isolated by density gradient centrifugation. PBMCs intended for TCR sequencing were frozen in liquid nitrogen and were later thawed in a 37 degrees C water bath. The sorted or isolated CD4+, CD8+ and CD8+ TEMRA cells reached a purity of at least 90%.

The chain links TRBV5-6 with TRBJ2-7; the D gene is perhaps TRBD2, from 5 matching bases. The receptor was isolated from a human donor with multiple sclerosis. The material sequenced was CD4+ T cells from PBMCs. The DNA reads TGTGCCAGCAGTGGTCGGGATCGGGACGAGCAGTACTTC. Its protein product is CASSGRDRDEQYF.